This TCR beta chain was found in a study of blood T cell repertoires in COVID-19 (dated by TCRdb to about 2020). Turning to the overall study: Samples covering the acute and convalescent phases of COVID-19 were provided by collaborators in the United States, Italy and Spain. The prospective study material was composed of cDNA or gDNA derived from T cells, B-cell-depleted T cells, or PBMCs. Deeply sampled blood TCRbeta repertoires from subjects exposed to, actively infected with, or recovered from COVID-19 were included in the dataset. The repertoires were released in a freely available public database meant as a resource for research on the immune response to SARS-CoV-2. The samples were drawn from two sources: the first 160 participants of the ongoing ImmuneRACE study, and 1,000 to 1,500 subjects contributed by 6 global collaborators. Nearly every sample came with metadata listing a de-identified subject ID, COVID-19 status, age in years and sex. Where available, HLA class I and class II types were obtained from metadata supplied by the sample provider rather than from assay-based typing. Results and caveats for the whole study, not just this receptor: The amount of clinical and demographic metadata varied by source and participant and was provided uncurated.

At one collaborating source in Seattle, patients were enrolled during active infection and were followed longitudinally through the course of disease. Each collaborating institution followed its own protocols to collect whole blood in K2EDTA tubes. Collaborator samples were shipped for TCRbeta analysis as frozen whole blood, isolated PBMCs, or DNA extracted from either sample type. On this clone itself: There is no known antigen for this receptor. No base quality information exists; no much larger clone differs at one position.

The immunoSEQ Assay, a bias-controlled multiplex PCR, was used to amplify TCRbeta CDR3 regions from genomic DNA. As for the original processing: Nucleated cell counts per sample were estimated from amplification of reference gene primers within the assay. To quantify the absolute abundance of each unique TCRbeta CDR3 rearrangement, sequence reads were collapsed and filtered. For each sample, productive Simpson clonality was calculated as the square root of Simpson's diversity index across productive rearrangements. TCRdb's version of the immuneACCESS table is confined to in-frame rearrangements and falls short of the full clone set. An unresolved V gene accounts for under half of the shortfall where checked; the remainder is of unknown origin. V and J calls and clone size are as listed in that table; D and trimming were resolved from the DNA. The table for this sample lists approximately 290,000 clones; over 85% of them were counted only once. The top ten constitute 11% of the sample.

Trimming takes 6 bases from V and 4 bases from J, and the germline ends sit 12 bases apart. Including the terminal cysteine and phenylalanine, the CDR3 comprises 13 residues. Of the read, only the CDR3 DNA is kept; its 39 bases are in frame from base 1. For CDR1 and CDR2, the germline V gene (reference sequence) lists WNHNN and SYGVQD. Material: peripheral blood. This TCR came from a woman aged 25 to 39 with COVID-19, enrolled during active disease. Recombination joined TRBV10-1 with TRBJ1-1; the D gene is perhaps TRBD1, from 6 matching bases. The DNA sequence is TGCGCCAGCAGCCTTCAGGGGAGCACTGAAGCTTTCTTT. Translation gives CASSLQGSTEAFF.